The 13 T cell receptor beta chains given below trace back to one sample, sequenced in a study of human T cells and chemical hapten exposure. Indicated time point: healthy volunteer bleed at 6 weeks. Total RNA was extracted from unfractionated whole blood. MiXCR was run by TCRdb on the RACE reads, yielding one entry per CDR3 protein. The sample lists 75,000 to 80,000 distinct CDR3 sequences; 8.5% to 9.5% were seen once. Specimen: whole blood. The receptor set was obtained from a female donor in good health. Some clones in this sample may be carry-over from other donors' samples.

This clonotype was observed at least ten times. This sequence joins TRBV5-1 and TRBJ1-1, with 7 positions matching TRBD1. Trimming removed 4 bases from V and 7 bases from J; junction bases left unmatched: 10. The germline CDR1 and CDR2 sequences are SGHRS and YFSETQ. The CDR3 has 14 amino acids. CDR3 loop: CASSVHRQGLEAFF. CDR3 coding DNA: TGCGCCAGCAGCGTACACAGACAGGGCCTTGAAGCTTTCTTT. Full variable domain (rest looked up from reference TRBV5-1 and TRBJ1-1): KAGVTQTPRYLIKTRGQQVTLSCSPISGHRSVSWYQQTPGQGLQFLFEYFSETQRNKGNFPGRFSGRQFSNSRSEMNVSTLELGDSALYLCASSVHRQGLEAFFGQGTRLTVV.

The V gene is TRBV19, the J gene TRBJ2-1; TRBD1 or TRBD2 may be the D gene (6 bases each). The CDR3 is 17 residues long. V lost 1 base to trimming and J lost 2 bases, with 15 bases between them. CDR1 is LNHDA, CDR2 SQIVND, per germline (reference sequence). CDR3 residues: CASSIGTGGPTYNEQFF. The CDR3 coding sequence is TGTGCCAGTAGTATAGGAACCGGGGGCCCAACCTACAATGAGCAGTTCTTC.

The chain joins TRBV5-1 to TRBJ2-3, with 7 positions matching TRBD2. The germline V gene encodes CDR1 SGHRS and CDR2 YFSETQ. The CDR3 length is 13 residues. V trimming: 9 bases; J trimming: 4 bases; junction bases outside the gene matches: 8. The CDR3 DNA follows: TGCGCCACCAGATCCAGCGGGGCAGATACGCAGTATTTT. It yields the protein CATRSSGADTQYF.

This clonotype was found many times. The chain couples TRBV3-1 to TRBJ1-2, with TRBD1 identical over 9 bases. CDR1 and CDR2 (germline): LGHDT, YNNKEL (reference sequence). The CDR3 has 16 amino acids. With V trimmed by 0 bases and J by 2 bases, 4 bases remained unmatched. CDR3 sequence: CASSQDYRGLNYGYTF. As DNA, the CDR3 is TGTGCCAGCAGCCAAGACTACAGGGGGCTGAACTATGGCTACACCTTC.

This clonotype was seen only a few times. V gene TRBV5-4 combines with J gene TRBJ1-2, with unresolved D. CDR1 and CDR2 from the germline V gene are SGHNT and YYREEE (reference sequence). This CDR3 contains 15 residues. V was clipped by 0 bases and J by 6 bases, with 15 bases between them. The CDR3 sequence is CASSLDAGRTHGYTF. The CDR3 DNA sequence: TGTGCCAGCAGCTTGGACGCAGGACGGACGCATGGCTACACCTTC.

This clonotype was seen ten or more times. The CDR3 DNA follows: TGCAGTGCCCGGACTGTTAAAGAGACCCAGTACTTC. Translation: CSARTVKETQYF. The rearrangement uses TRBV20-1 and TRBJ2-5; a weak D match, TRBD2 (5 bases). The CDR3 extends over 12 amino acids. Deletions cut 6 bases from V and 3 bases from J, with 11 bases between. Germline loops: CDR1 DFQATT, CDR2 SNEGSKA (reference sequence).

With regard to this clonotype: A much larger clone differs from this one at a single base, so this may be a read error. CDR3 in DNA: TGTGCCAGCAGTTTAGGGACAAACTCTGGAAACACCATATATTTT. Protein product: CASSLGTNSGNTIYF. The chain has TRBV12-3 or TRBV12-4 and TRBJ1-3, with a tentative D call TRBD1 (5 bases). This CDR3 has 15 amino acids. Trimming cost V 1 base and J 0 bases, with 7 bases left between them.

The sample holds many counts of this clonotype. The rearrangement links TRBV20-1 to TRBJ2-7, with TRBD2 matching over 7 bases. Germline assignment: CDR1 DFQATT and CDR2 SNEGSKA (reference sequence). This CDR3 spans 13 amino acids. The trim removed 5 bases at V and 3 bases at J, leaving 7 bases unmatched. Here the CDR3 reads CSAGSTSFYEQYF. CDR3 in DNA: TGCAGTGCTGGATCGACTAGCTTCTACGAGCAGTACTTC.

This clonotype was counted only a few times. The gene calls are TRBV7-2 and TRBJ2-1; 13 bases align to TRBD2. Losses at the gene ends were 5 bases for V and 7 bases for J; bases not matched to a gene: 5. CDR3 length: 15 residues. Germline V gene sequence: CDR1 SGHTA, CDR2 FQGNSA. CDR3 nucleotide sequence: TGTGCCAGCAGCATACTAGCGGGGGGGCCGAATGAGCAGTTCTTC. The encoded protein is CASSILAGGPNEQFF.

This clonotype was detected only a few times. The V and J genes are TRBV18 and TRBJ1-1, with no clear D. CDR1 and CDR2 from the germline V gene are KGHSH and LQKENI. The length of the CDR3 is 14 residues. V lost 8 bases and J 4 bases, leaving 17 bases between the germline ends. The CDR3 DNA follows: TGTGCCAGCCGCCCCCCGATCGGAGGCACTGAAGCTTTCTTT. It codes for CASRPPIGGTEAFF.

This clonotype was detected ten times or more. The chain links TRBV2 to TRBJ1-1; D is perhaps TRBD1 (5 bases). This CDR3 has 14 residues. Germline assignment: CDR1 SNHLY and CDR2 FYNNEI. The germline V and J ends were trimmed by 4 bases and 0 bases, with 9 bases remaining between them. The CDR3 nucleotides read TGTGCCAGCAGTGTCGGGGGGATGAACACTGAAGCTTTCTTT. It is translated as CASSVGGMNTEAFF.

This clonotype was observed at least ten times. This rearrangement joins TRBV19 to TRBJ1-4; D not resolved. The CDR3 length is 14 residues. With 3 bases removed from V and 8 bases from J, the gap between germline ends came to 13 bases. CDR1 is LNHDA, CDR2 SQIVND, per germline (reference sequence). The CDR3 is CASSISVSGEKLFF. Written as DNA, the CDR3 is TGTGCCAGTAGTATTTCGGTCTCAGGCGAAAAACTGTTTTTT.

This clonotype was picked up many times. CDR3 DNA sequence: TGCGCCAGCAGCTTGGGAGGTGGACGGGGTTCAGCCGAAAAACTGTTTTTT. Translating gives CASSLGGGRGSAEKLFF. The V call is TRBV5-1, the J call TRBJ1-4; no reliable D call. V was trimmed by 0 bases and J by 8 bases, leaving 20 bases between them. The CDR3 is 17 residues long. Germline V gene lookup returns CDR1 SGHRS and CDR2 YFSETQ.